This T cell receptor (beta chain) appears in the sequencing data of a study of T cell repertoires in cytomegalovirus infection. Study-wide background: Based on public TCR beta signatures, there were indications of CMV infection and of a matching HLA type. Overall study results and limits: Within the response measured ex vivo, HLA-C-restricted CMV-specific TCR beta clonotypes were dominant.

The V gene lost 7 bases and the J gene lost 1 base, with 14 bases spanning the gap. The CDR3 runs to 14 residues. The germline CDR1 and CDR2 sequences are SGHTA and FQGNSA. One entry per CDR3 protein, called by TCRdb with MiXCR from the reads. The sample carries around 800,000 distinct CDR3 sequences, around a third recorded once. Worth noting for this clonotype: Antigen: not known.

V usage is TRBV7-2 and J usage is TRBJ2-7; the D gene is possibly TRBD2 (5 bases). Sequenced here: cultured CD8+ T cells from PBMCs, sampled from culture after CMV antigen stimulation. The source is a human donor in good health (CMV status not recorded). Some clones in this sample may be carry-over from other donors' samples. Here the CDR3 DNA reads TGTGCCAGCACTCCCGAACCGGGATCCTACGAGCAGTACTTC. Protein: CASTPEPGSYEQYF.